This TCR beta chain comes out of a study of blood T cell repertoires in COVID-19. About the study: T cells, B-cell-depleted T cells, or PBMCs supplied cDNA or gDNA.

The CDR3 length is 16 residues. Trimming cost V 0 bases and J 5 bases; bases outside gene matches: 8. Germline lookup yields CDR1 MNHEY and CDR2 SVGAGI. Study processing details: Reference gene primer amplification in the assay estimated nucleated cell counts. Sequenced by immunoSEQ multiplex PCR; TCRdb stores in-frame clones only, minus some. V, J and clone size are taken as reported in that table, and D and trimming were inferred from the DNA itself. Of over 110,000 clones listed, over 80% are singletons. The sequencing sample was made of peripheral blood. The clonotype originates from a woman between 45 and 65 years old with acute or convalescent COVID-19. This chain uses TRBV6-5 with TRBJ1-2; 8 positions match TRBD1. This CDR3 is CASSYSMDRVYYGYTF. As DNA, the CDR3 is TGTGCCAGCAGTTACTCAATGGACAGGGTTTATTATGGCTACACCTTC.